This is a list of T cell receptor beta chains from one sample in a study of cytomegalovirus exposure and HLA in healthy donors. TCRdb's table, derived via immunoSEQ multiplex PCR, lists solely in-frame clones and lacks some. The sample includes 200,000 or so clones, about 79% seen only once; the top ten take roughly 12%. The sequencing input was PBMCs. The receptors shown here come from a woman aged 25 to 39 in good health and CMV-seropositive. The CDR3 runs from the conserved cysteine through the conserved F or W. A D gene is named only where the DNA matches it firmly. Rows give clone size only sometimes, using once, few, many, or a class for an expanded clone.

d_call: TRBD1
j_call: TRBJ2-4
clone_size: .
v_call: TRBV19
cdr3_nt: TGTGCCAGTAGTGGGGGACAGGGGGTGGACATTCAGTACTTC
cdr3_aa: CASSGGQGVDIQYF

d_call: TRBD2
j_call: TRBJ2-7
clone_size: few
v_call: TRBV19
cdr3_nt: TGTGCCAGTAGTATAGGGACTAGCGGAACCTACGAGCAGTACTTC
cdr3_aa: CASSIGTSGTYEQYF

d_call: .
j_call: TRBJ2-7
clone_size: .
v_call: TRBV14
cdr3_nt: TGTGCCAGCAGCCCAGGGGACGTCACCTACGAGCAGTACTTC
cdr3_aa: CASSPGDVTYEQYF

d_call: TRBD2
j_call: TRBJ2-1
clone_size: .
v_call: TRBV6-1
cdr3_nt: TGTGCCAGCAGTGACCCAGCGGGAGTCTGGCCCGCCTACAATGAGCAGTTCTTC
cdr3_aa: CASSDPAGVWPAYNEQFF

d_call: TRBD1
j_call: TRBJ2-7
clone_size: .
v_call: TRBV14
cdr3_nt: TGTGCCAGCAGTCTTCGGACAGGGAATTTTGCGGAGCAGTACTTC
cdr3_aa: CASSLRTGNFAEQYF

d_call: TRBD1
j_call: TRBJ2-7
clone_size: .
v_call: TRBV14
cdr3_nt: TGTGCCAGCAGCCAGGCGGACAGGATTTGGGACGAGCAGTACTTC
cdr3_aa: CASSQADRIWDEQYF

d_call: TRBD1
j_call: TRBJ2-7
clone_size: .
v_call: TRBV5-1
cdr3_nt: TGCGCCAGCAGCTTGGGGACAGGGGGATACGAGCAGTACTTC
cdr3_aa: CASSLGTGGYEQYF

d_call: TRBD1
j_call: TRBJ1-5
clone_size: .
v_call: TRBV5-1
cdr3_nt: TGCGCCAGCAGCTTAACAGGGGGAGGGTATCAGCCCCAGCATTTT
cdr3_aa: CASSLTGGGYQPQHF

d_call: TRBD1
j_call: TRBJ2-2
clone_size: .
v_call: TRBV5-1
cdr3_nt: TGCGCCAGCAGCTTGGGAGACAGGGATACCGGGGAGCTGTTTTTT
cdr3_aa: CASSLGDRDTGELFF

d_call: TRBD1
j_call: TRBJ2-2
clone_size: .
v_call: TRBV6-1
cdr3_nt: TGTGCCAGCAGTGAGCTACAGGGGACCGGGGAGCTGTTTTTT
cdr3_aa: CASSELQGTGELFF

d_call: .
j_call: TRBJ2-1
clone_size: once
v_call: TRBV9
cdr3_nt: TGTGCCAGCAGCGGCGATTCGTGGAGGAGTAATGAGCAGTTCTTC
cdr3_aa: CASSGDSWRSNEQFF

d_call: TRBD1
j_call: TRBJ1-1
clone_size: .
v_call: TRBV28
cdr3_nt: TGTGCCACAAGACAGGGGATTAACACTGAAGCTTTCTTT
cdr3_aa: CATRQGINTEAFF

d_call: TRBD1
j_call: TRBJ1-1
clone_size: .
v_call: TRBV29-1
cdr3_nt: TGCAGCGTTGACGTGGGACAGGTGAACACTGAAGCTTTCTTT
cdr3_aa: CSVDVGQVNTEAFF

d_call: .
j_call: TRBJ1-2
clone_size: .
v_call: TRBV27
cdr3_nt: TGTGCCAGCAGTTCCGGTAACTATGGCTACACCTTC
cdr3_aa: CASSSGNYGYTF

d_call: .
j_call: TRBJ2-5
clone_size: .
v_call: TRBV5-8
cdr3_nt: TGTGCCAGCAGCTTTGCGGGGACGGTCACTTCTGGGGTGACCCAGTACTTC
cdr3_aa: CASSFAGTVTSGVTQYF

d_call: TRBD1
j_call: TRBJ2-2
clone_size: .
v_call: TRBV5-4
cdr3_nt: TGTGCCAGCAGCTATCGGACAGGGCCGAACACCGGGGAGCTGTTTTTT
cdr3_aa: CASSYRTGPNTGELFF

d_call: .
j_call: TRBJ2-7
clone_size: .
v_call: TRBV28
cdr3_nt: TGTGCCAGCAGTGGGGCCACCCTCTCCTACGAGCAGTACTTC
cdr3_aa: CASSGATLSYEQYF

d_call: TRBD2
j_call: TRBJ2-3
clone_size: .
v_call: TRBV5-1
cdr3_nt: TGCGCCAGCAGCCGACGATTAGGGGCGCGGGAGTTCCCAGATACGCAGTATTTT
cdr3_aa: CASSRRLGAREFPDTQYF

d_call: .
j_call: TRBJ1-2
clone_size: once
v_call: TRBV7-9
cdr3_nt: TGTGCCAGCAGCCCGGCCGAAGGAGTTTATGGCTACACCTTC
cdr3_aa: CASSPAEGVYGYTF

d_call: .
j_call: TRBJ2-1
clone_size: .
v_call: TRBV6-5
cdr3_nt: TGTGCCAGCAGTAAAAGCGGAAGCTCCTACAATGAGCAGTTCTTC
cdr3_aa: CASSKSGSSYNEQFF

d_call: .
j_call: TRBJ1-4
clone_size: .
v_call: TRBV18
cdr3_nt: TGTGCCAGCTCAACATCTACTGCGCGGGGCGCGGGTGAAAAACTGTTTTTT
cdr3_aa: CASSTSTARGAGEKLFF

d_call: TRBD1
j_call: TRBJ1-1
clone_size: .
v_call: TRBV29-1
cdr3_nt: TGCAGCGCTGACAGGGGAGAAGCTTTCTTT
cdr3_aa: CSADRGEAFF

d_call: .
j_call: TRBJ2-7
clone_size: .
v_call: TRBV5-1
cdr3_nt: TGCGCCAGCAGCTCTGGGCCTGGGAGTTACGAGCAGTACTTC
cdr3_aa: CASSSGPGSYEQYF

d_call: TRBD2
j_call: TRBJ2-3
clone_size: .
v_call: TRBV2
cdr3_nt: TGTGCCAGCAGTCCGAGACTAGCGGGAGCCACAGATACGCAGTATTTT
cdr3_aa: CASSPRLAGATDTQYF

d_call: TRBD2
j_call: TRBJ2-1
clone_size: .
v_call: TRBV18
cdr3_nt: TGTGCCAGCTCCCCATCGGGGGCGGGAGGGCCCTACAATGAGCAGTTCTTC
cdr3_aa: CASSPSGAGGPYNEQFF

d_call: .
j_call: TRBJ2-4
clone_size: .
v_call: TRBV28
cdr3_nt: TGTGCCAGCAGTCTCCCCCCAGGGTCAGGAAACATTCAGTACTTC
cdr3_aa: CASSLPPGSGNIQYF

d_call: .
j_call: TRBJ2-3
clone_size: .
v_call: TRBV20-1
cdr3_nt: TGCAGTGCTGCCCGAGGGGATACGCAGTATTTT
cdr3_aa: CSAARGDTQYF

d_call: TRBD2
j_call: TRBJ2-3
clone_size: .
v_call: TRBV9
cdr3_nt: TGTGCCAGCAGCGCCCGAGCGGGAGGGAGCACAGATACGCAGTATTTT
cdr3_aa: CASSARAGGSTDTQYF

d_call: .
j_call: TRBJ2-3
clone_size: .
v_call: TRBV2
cdr3_nt: TGTGCCACCTACCGGGACACCGGCACAGATACGCAGTATTTT
cdr3_aa: CATYRDTGTDTQYF

d_call: .
j_call: TRBJ1-5
clone_size: .
v_call: TRBV27
cdr3_nt: TGTGCCAGCAGTCCGCCGGGGATGAGCAATCAGCCCCAGCATTTT
cdr3_aa: CASSPPGMSNQPQHF

d_call: .
j_call: TRBJ1-2
clone_size: .
v_call: TRBV28
cdr3_nt: TGTGCCAGCAGTCCCCTAAGCGGCTACACCTTC
cdr3_aa: CASSPLSGYTF

d_call: TRBD2
j_call: TRBJ2-7
clone_size: .
v_call: TRBV5-1
cdr3_nt: TGCGCCAGCAGGCAGGGACTAGCGGGATACGAGCAGTACTTC
cdr3_aa: CASRQGLAGYEQYF

d_call: .
j_call: TRBJ1-4
clone_size: .
v_call: TRBV11-2
cdr3_nt: TGTGCCAGCAGCTTAGGAGCAGGGCTTAATGAAAAACTGTTTTTT
cdr3_aa: CASSLGAGLNEKLFF

d_call: TRBD1
j_call: TRBJ1-2
clone_size: .
v_call: TRBV5-6
cdr3_nt: TGTGCCAGCAGCCAGGGACAGGGGTACACCTTC
cdr3_aa: CASSQGQGYTF

d_call: TRBD2
j_call: TRBJ2-2
clone_size: .
v_call: TRBV9
cdr3_nt: TGTGCCAGCAGCGCCGGGGGGTTCGGGACCGGGGAGCTGTTTTTT
cdr3_aa: CASSAGGFGTGELFF

d_call: .
j_call: TRBJ2-4
clone_size: .
v_call: TRBV5-5
cdr3_nt: TGTGCCAGCGTTCAGGATCTAGCAGGAAACATTCAGTACTTC
cdr3_aa: CASVQDLAGNIQYF

d_call: TRBD2
j_call: TRBJ2-1
clone_size: .
v_call: TRBV19
cdr3_nt: TGTGCCAGTAGTAATAGACTAGCGGGAGGGCCTAATGAGCAGTTCTTC
cdr3_aa: CASSNRLAGGPNEQFF

d_call: TRBD2
j_call: TRBJ2-1
clone_size: .
v_call: TRBV29-1
cdr3_nt: TGCAGCGTTGCAATAGCGGGAGGGCCGGGTGAGCAGTTCTTC
cdr3_aa: CSVAIAGGPGEQFF

d_call: TRBD1
j_call: TRBJ1-1
clone_size: .
v_call: TRBV28
cdr3_nt: TGTGCCAGCAGTTTGGGACAGGGCACTGAAGCTTTCTTT
cdr3_aa: CASSLGQGTEAFF

d_call: TRBD1
j_call: TRBJ1-4
clone_size: .
v_call: TRBV28
cdr3_nt: TGTGCCAGCAGTGCCGCGGGACAGGGGGATGAAAAACTGTTTTTT
cdr3_aa: CASSAAGQGDEKLFF

d_call: .
j_call: TRBJ2-1
clone_size: .
v_call: TRBV7-6
cdr3_nt: TGTGCCAGCAGCAAGGCCCTGACTAGGAATGAGCAGTTCTTC
cdr3_aa: CASSKALTRNEQFF

d_call: TRBD2
j_call: TRBJ2-1
clone_size: .
v_call: TRBV28
cdr3_nt: TGTGCCAGCAGTCACGGGGGGAGCTCCTACAATGAGCAGTTCTTC
cdr3_aa: CASSHGGSSYNEQFF

d_call: TRBD1
j_call: TRBJ2-1
clone_size: .
v_call: TRBV5-1
cdr3_nt: TGCGCCAGCAGCGCGGGACAGGTGATTGCCGATGAGCAGTTCTTC
cdr3_aa: CASSAGQVIADEQFF

d_call: .
j_call: TRBJ2-2
clone_size: few
v_call: TRBV30
cdr3_nt: TGTGCCTGGAACAGGAAGGCCGGGGAGCTGTTTTTT
cdr3_aa: CAWNRKAGELFF